Following are 10 T cell receptor beta chains from one sample sequenced in a study of PD-1 blockade in classical Hodgkin lymphoma. Time point noted: cycle 4 day 1 (C4D1), after more than five weeks of nivolumab. Each patient's relapse followed autologous stem cell transplantation, and brentuximab vedotin exposure varied. Measured with immunoSEQ multiplex PCR; TCRdb has only the in-frame clones, and not every one. The sample lists roughly 100,000 clones, approximately 89% occurring once. This sample comprised peripheral blood mononuclear cells (PBMCs), obtained before the fourth cycle of nivolumab. The receptors stem from a human donor with classical Hodgkin lymphoma.

This chain links TRBV7-2 with TRBJ1-2; D call uncertain. The germline CDR1 and CDR2 sequences are SGHTA and FQGNSA. This CDR3 spans 14 amino acids. Trimming took off 0 bases at V and 0 bases at J, with 5 bases between the two ends. The CDR3 region is CASSLAATNYGYTF. The CDR3 DNA sequence: TGTGCCAGCAGCTTAGCAGCAACTAACTATGGCTACACCTTC.

The V call is TRBV27, the J call TRBJ1-1; D call uncertain. Germline V gene data show CDR1 as MNHEY and CDR2 as SMNVEV (reference sequence). This CDR3 spans 13 amino acids. Trimming pared 3 bases from V and 5 bases from J, leaving 10 bases between. For the CDR3, the DNA is TGTGCCAGCAGTTTTTCGGCTTTGACTGAAGCTTTCTTT. Its protein product is CASSFSALTEAFF.

The CDR3 loop is CAISEGGTENTEAFF. DNA for the CDR3: TGTGCCATCAGTGAGGGGGGGACAGAGAACACTGAAGCTTTCTTT. The chain carries TRBV10-3 and TRBJ1-1, with TRBD1 matching 7 bases. CDR1 ENHRY and CDR2 SYGVKD come from the germline V gene. CDR3 length: 15 amino acids. V trimming: 2 bases; J trimming: 1 base; junction bases outside the gene matches: 4.

This chain links TRBV10-2 with TRBJ2-1, with 7 bases aligning to TRBD2. The V segment lost 2 bases and the J segment 4 bases; nucleotides outside the gene matches: 8. Germline lookup yields CDR1 WSHSY and CDR2 SAAADI. The CDR3 has 16 residues. In nucleotides, the CDR3 is TGCGCCAGCAGTGAGGGGGCTAGCGGAACTTACAATGAGCAGTTCTTC. Its translation: CASSEGASGTYNEQFF.

The V and J genes are TRBV4-1 and TRBJ2-7; perhaps TRBD1 as D (5 bases). Germline loops: CDR1 MGHRA, CDR2 YSYEKL. V was clipped by 0 bases and J by 3 bases, with 9 bases between them. CDR3 length equals 14 residues. CDR3 region: CASSQEARVYEQYF. DNA for the CDR3: TGCGCCAGCAGCCAAGAGGCCAGGGTCTACGAGCAGTACTTC.

The chain recombines TRBV19 with TRBJ1-5; TRBD1 aligns across 10 bases. The CDR3 is made up of 16 amino acids. Germline V lookup: CDR1 LNHDA, CDR2 SQIVND (reference sequence). The V gene end was trimmed by 3 bases and the J gene end by 6 bases; junction bases not matched to a gene: 8. This chain's CDR3 is CASSIQRTGGSQPQHF. The DNA for the CDR3 is TGTGCCAGTAGTATTCAGCGGACAGGGGGGAGTCAGCCCCAGCATTTT.

The chain carries TRBV28 and TRBJ2-7; TRBD2 matches at 8 bases. Germline loops: CDR1 MDHEN, CDR2 SYDVKM. The CDR3 runs to 18 residues. J lost 1 base, V lost 3 bases, and 14 bases had no gene match. The CDR3 DNA reads as TGTGCCAGCAGTTTCCCACTATCGATGAGCGGGGGTTCCTACGAGCAGTACTTC. Amino acid sequence: CASSFPLSMSGGSYEQYF.

This rearrangement joins TRBV7-2 to TRBJ2-3; the match to TRBD2 covers 9 bases. CDR3 length equals 19 residues. Germline V CDR1 and CDR2: SGHTA, FQGNSA. The trim removed 1 base at V and 1 base at J, leaving 12 bases unmatched. This CDR3 is CASSLGYIRGRAGTDTQYF. CDR3 DNA: TGTGCCAGCAGCTTAGGCTATATCCGCGGGAGGGCGGGCACAGATACGCAGTATTTT.

The genes are TRBV25-1 and TRBJ1-4; D uncertain. Per germline, CDR1 MGHDK and CDR2 SYGVNS. The CDR3 is 13 residues long. The V end lost 5 bases, the J end lost 0 bases, and 4 bases lay between the germline ends. In DNA form, the CDR3 reads TGTGCCAGCAGTATCACAACTAATGAAAAACTGTTTTTT. It translates to CASSITTNEKLFF.

The chain carries TRBV4-2 and TRBJ2-5; D possibly uses TRBD1 or TRBD2 (6 bases each). The CDR3 has 17 amino acids. From germline, CDR1 is LGHNA and CDR2 YNFKEQ. Trimming stripped 3 bases from V and 2 bases from J, with 19 bases between. CDR3 region: CASSQGGRWTDQETQYF. The CDR3 DNA reads TGTGCCAGCAGCCAGGGGGGAAGATGGACAGATCAAGAGACCCAGTACTTC.